One sample yielded the 14 T cell receptor beta chains listed below, sequenced in a study of cytomegalovirus exposure and HLA in healthy donors. A multiplex PCR was run with 60 Vbeta primers and 13 Jbeta primers. Sequenced by immunoSEQ multiplex PCR; TCRdb stores in-frame clones only, minus some. Among roughly 100,000 clones, 78% were seen once, and the ten largest hold 1.5% to 2%. Source material: PBMCs. These TCRs come from a woman aged 40-49 years in good health and CMV-seronegative.

The V and J genes are TRBV6-5 and TRBJ2-4; TRBD1 matches at 7 bases. V lost 6 bases to trimming and J lost 2 bases; unmatched junction nucleotides: 7. The CDR3 is made up of 15 amino acids. CDR1 MNHEY and CDR2 SVGAGI come from the germline V gene. The CDR3 spells CASRGHRGTKNIQYF. The CDR3 region has the DNA TGTGCCAGCAGAGGCCACAGGGGAACCAAAAACATTCAGTACTTC.

The chain joins TRBV7-2 to TRBJ2-3; D gene unclear. The V gene lost 5 bases and the J gene lost 3 bases, with 15 bases spanning the gap. The CDR3 is made up of 15 amino acids. Germline lookup yields CDR1 SGHTA and CDR2 FQGNSA. In DNA, the CDR3 is TGTGCCAGCAGCCTTGGATTGGGCGCGACAGATACGCAGTATTTT. Its protein product is CASSLGLGATDTQYF.

The chain has TRBV20-1 and TRBJ1-2, with D tentatively TRBD1 (5 bases). The V and J ends lost 6 bases and 4 bases respectively, with 9 bases between them. CDR1 DFQATT and CDR2 SNEGSKA come from the germline V gene (reference sequence). The CDR3 has 11 residues. The CDR3 region has the DNA TGCAGTGCACAGGCAGGCTATGGCTACACCTTC. Its protein is CSAQAGYGYTF.

The CDR3: CSVSSGLLGETQYF. The CDR3 DNA sequence: TGCAGCGTTTCGAGCGGTCTCCTGGGGGAGACCCAGTACTTC. This sequence joins TRBV29-1 and TRBJ2-5; possible D gene TRBD2, 5 bases. CDR1 SQVTM and CDR2 ANQGSEA come from the germline V gene. With 5 bases removed from V and 5 bases from J, the gap between germline ends came to 18 bases. The CDR3 sequence is 14 residues long.

This clone was picked up a small number of times. The CDR3 is CASSGETGQLNEKLFF. DNA for the CDR3: TGTGCCAGCAGCGGGGAGACGGGACAGCTTAATGAAAAACTGTTTTTT. This rearrangement joins TRBV11-2 to TRBJ1-4; 7 bases align to TRBD1. Germline CDR1 SGHAT, CDR2 FQNNGV. With 5 bases clipped from V and 4 bases from J, the junction kept 10 bases outside the gene matches. The CDR3 contains 16 residues.

The chain couples TRBV18 to TRBJ2-1; possible D gene TRBD1, 5 bases. V lost 1 base, J lost 4 bases, and 14 bases lay in between. The CDR3 is made up of 16 amino acids. CDR1 is KGHSH, CDR2 LQKENI, per germline. CDR3 in DNA: TGTGCCAGCTCACCACGGAAGGGGCCAAGTTACAATGAGCAGTTCTTC. The encoded protein is CASSPRKGPSYNEQFF.

V and J are TRBV9 and TRBJ2-3, with D tentatively TRBD1 (5 bases). Germline loops: CDR1 SGDLS, CDR2 YYNGEE. Trimming took 3 bases from V and 3 from J, leaving 11 bases between them. The CDR3 is 14 amino acids. CDR3 sequence: CASSAARATDTQYF. The CDR3 DNA sequence: TGTGCCAGCAGCGCCGCCAGGGCGACAGATACGCAGTATTTT.

This clone was seen a handful of times. A junction end diverges from the germline sequence, so it may reflect a read error. This rearrangement joins TRBV29-1 to TRBJ1-2; D ambiguous. Per the germline V gene, CDR1 is SQVTM and CDR2 is ANQGSEA. The CDR3 is made up of 9 amino acids. The CDR3 loop is CSDEISYTF. CDR3 nucleotide sequence: TGCAGCGATGAAATTAGCTACACCTTC.

The rearrangement joins TRBV29-1 to TRBJ2-2; D unclear. V was trimmed by 6 bases and J by 6 bases, leaving 8 bases between them. The length of the CDR3 is 11 residues. CDR1 and CDR2 (germline): SQVTM, ANQGSEA. The CDR3 is CSVAVPGELFF. CDR3 coding DNA: TGCAGCGTGGCGGTCCCCGGGGAGCTGTTTTTT.

J is TRBJ2-7 and V is TRBV5-6, with D possibly being TRBD2 (6 bases). CDR3 length: 14 residues. The V gene lost 3 bases and the J gene lost 3 bases, with 13 bases spanning the gap. CDR1 and CDR2 (germline): SGHDT, YYEEEE. In DNA form, the CDR3 reads TGTGCCAGCAGCTGGGGGACTTCTTTCTACGAGCAGTACTTC. It translates to CASSWGTSFYEQYF. Combining the CDR3 with reference TRBV5-6 and TRBJ2-7 gives the whole variable domain DAGVTQSPTHLIKTRGQQVTLRCSPKSGHDTVSWYQQALGQGPQFIFQYYEEEERQRGNFPDRFSGHQFPNYSSELNVNALLLGDSALYLCASSWGTSFYEQYFGPGTRLTVT.

This chain connects TRBV6-4 to TRBJ1-1; 8 positions agree with TRBD1. J was trimmed by 0 bases and V by 8 bases; bases with no gene match: 11. This CDR3 has 16 residues. Germline V gene data show CDR1 as MRHNA and CDR2 as SNTAGT. CDR3 sequence: CASGYRGLELNTEAFF. The CDR3 DNA reads as TGTGCCAGCGGCTACAGGGGGTTAGAACTGAACACTGAAGCTTTCTTT.

The gene calls are TRBV30 and TRBJ2-1; D is unclear. Trimming removed 5 bases at V and 7 bases at J, with 12 bases between. The germline gives CDR1 GTSNPN, CDR2 SVGIG (reference sequence). The CDR3 has 12 residues. This CDR3 reads CAWDNTGNEQFF. As DNA, the CDR3 is TGTGCCTGGGACAATACTGGGAATGAGCAGTTCTTC.

The chain joins TRBV7-6 to TRBJ2-3, with TRBD2 matching 8 bases. V lost 5 bases, J lost 2 bases, and 9 bases stayed unmatched. The CDR3 covers 16 residues. From germline, CDR1 is SGHVS and CDR2 FNYEAQ. The CDR3 coding sequence is TGTGCCAGCAGCCCTTCTAGCGGGTTGTCCACAGATACGCAGTATTTT. Its protein product is CASSPSSGLSTDTQYF.

This chain links TRBV19 with TRBJ1-4; D remains ambiguous. Germline CDR1 LNHDA, CDR2 SQIVND (reference sequence). Trimming removed 5 bases at V and 3 bases at J, with 10 bases between. The length of the CDR3 is 14 residues. CDR3 in DNA: TGTGCCAGTAGTCCGACACGACCTAATGAAAAACTGTTTTTT. Amino acids: CASSPTRPNEKLFF.